This T cell receptor (beta chain) comes out of a study of regulatory T cells in long-lasting Graves disease. The TCR beta library used iRepertoire HTBI primers with Arm-PCR amplification of CDR3. TCRdb ran MiXCR on the multiplex PCR reads and lists one entry per CDR3 protein. The sample lists over 450,000 distinct CDR3 sequences, more than 10% occurring once. The sample holds many counts of this clonotype. J lost 3 bases, V lost 4 bases, and 5 bases had no gene match. Germline loops: CDR1 SEHNR, CDR2 FQNEAQ (reference sequence). The CDR3 extends over 17 amino acids. Time point meaning: newly diagnosed GD, antithyroid drugs for less than 3 months. PBMC-extracted RNA yielded the TCR library. This sample also belongs to another study, concerning T cells in Graves' hyperthyroidism and ophthalmopathy.

Sample: peripheral blood mononuclear cells (PBMCs), taken at new diagnosis, from a patient treated with antithyroid drugs. The rearrangement links TRBV7-9 to TRBJ2-1; TRBD2 matches at 14 bases. This clonotype was sampled from a woman aged 25-40 years with Graves disease. For the CDR3, the DNA is TGTGCCAGCAGCTCGGGACTAGCGGGAGTCTACTACAATGAGCAGTTCTTC. Its protein is CASSSGLAGVYYNEQFF.